Listed here are 4 T cell receptor beta chains from one sample, sequenced in a study of control samples from healthy donors and cancer patients. Assay: immunoSEQ multiplex PCR; the TCRdb copy retains only in-frame clones and omits some. The data contain about 83,000 clones, 91% of them singletons. Sequencing was done on a sample of blood. All receptors come from a man in his fifties in good health.

CDR3 DNA sequence: TGTGCCAGCAGCTTATTAGTCGGCAGGGCAAACATTCAGTACTTC. Its translation: CASSLLVGRANIQYF. This chain joins TRBV7-2 and TRBJ2-4, with D possibly matching TRBD1 (5 bases). Germline values: CDR1 SGHTA, CDR2 FQGNSA. The CDR3 is 15 amino acids. The V gene lost 2 bases and the J gene lost 6 bases, with 14 bases spanning the gap.

The J gene is TRBJ1-6, the V gene TRBV30, with 9 nucleotides matching TRBD1. J gave up 10 bases and V 1 base, and 5 bases lay outside the gene matches. The CDR3 is 14 amino acids. The germline V gene has CDR1 GTSNPN and CDR2 SVGIG (reference sequence). The chain's CDR3 is CAWSEQGAGSPLHF. The CDR3 DNA follows: TGTGCCTGGAGTGAACAGGGGGCCGGATCACCCCTCCACTTT.

CDR3: CATRARGALSNQPQHF. The CDR3 DNA is TGTGCCACCAGGGCCCGTGGGGCCCTTAGCAATCAGCCCCAGCATTTT. This rearrangement joins TRBV24-1 to TRBJ1-5; tentatively, D is TRBD1 (5 bases). The CDR3 contains 16 residues. CDR1 is KGHDR and CDR2 is SFDVKD in the germline V gene. Trimming removed 7 bases at V and 0 bases at J, with 15 bases between.

This clone has only one observation. CDR3 nucleotides: TGCGCCAGCAGCTTGGCTGACAGCTCTAATGAAAAACTGTTTTTT. Its protein is CASSLADSSNEKLFF. The chain is built from TRBV5-1 and TRBJ1-4, with D perhaps matching TRBD1 (5 bases). The CDR3 runs 15 residues. The ends were cut back, 0 bases at V and 3 bases at J, with 9 bases in the middle. Germline CDR1 and CDR2: SGHRS and YFSETQ.